The source of this TCR beta chain is a study of PD-1 blockade in classical Hodgkin lymphoma (dated by TCRdb to 2020 to 2022). For context, the study as a whole: Nivolumab dosing was 3 mg/kg intravenously every 2 weeks, continuing until either disease progression or unacceptable toxicity. To define a peripheral blood immune signature of response to PD-1 blockade in classical Hodgkin lymphoma, the study combined TCR beta sequencing with CyTOF.

The Qiagen DNeasy kit was used to extract genomic DNA both from unsorted PBMCs and from the negatively selected CD4+ and CD8+ fractions. Using primers that anneal to V and J segments, immunoSEQ multiplex PCR amplified the TCR beta CDR3 regions. A synthetic immune receptor repertoire was used to minimize amplification bias, and any residual bias was removed computationally once sequencing was done. The authors' analysis ran thus. Repertoire diversity was quantified as the Shannon entropy index using custom Python scripts. Unsorted, CD4+ and CD8+ repertoires were analyzed separately, except in combined analyses where CD4+ and CD8+ sequences were merged in silico. Clonal expansion was defined as at least a 2-fold frequency increase after treatment relative to C1D1, with a pseudocount of 0.5 for undetected baseline clones. Singleton clones were defined as clones with 0 or 1 copy at C1D1, and non-singleton clones were defined as clones with 2 or more copies. By matching protein sequences in sorted samples from the same patient, clones expanded in unsorted samples were annotated as CD4+, CD8+ or unknown. Wilcoxon tests were applied to paired samples to test diversity changes from C1D1 to C4D1. TCRdb holds this immuneACCESS table with in-frame rearrangements only. Some clones are missing; in checked studies, unresolved V genes explain under half, and the rest has no known cause. Clonal size and the V and J genes are those of that table, whereas D and trimming came from the DNA. Recorded for this sample are about 150,000 clones; about 81% of them occurred a single time. The ten largest clonotypes hold 9.2% of the sample.

The time point tag for this specimen amounts to: cycle 2 day 1 (C2D1) of nivolumab. Relapse after autologous stem cell transplantation had occurred in all trial patients, and cohorts A, B and C were distinguished by prior brentuximab vedotin exposure. The trial cohort comprised some 60 patients with relapsed/refractory classical Hodgkin lymphoma whose best overall responses were complete response, partial response or progressive disease. Single-agent nivolumab was administered to trial patients in the multi-cohort phase II CheckMate 205 trial. An independent review committee assessed best overall response using the 2007 International Working Group response criteria. Trial PBMCs were collected immediately before nivolumab initiation (C1D1) and during therapy at cycle 2 day 1 and cycle 4 day 1. After peripheral blood was drawn into 8 mL Vacutainer Cell Preparation Tubes, PBMCs were isolated by centrifugation and then cryopreserved.

Results and caveats for the whole study, not just this receptor: Baseline TCR diversity was reported to be lower in newly diagnosed patients than in healthy donors and to be lower still in relapsed/refractory patients. Diversity was lower in patients who began nivolumab less than 1 year after ASCT, so these patients were left out of later analyses to avoid confounding by immune reconstitution. CD4+ but not CD8+ TCR diversity rose significantly by C4D1 (p=0.0027 vs p=0.16), most apparent in complete responders (p=0.02). Among trial patients, those achieving complete response had baseline diversity similar to that of newly diagnosed patients, while diversity was significantly lower in partial responders and progressors. The study covered only a single clinical trial cohort, and the causes of the repertoire differences, possibly disease activity or prior therapy, were still not defined.

This clone was seen just once. Its antigen remains unidentified. No quality values exist for individual bases; no much larger clone is one base distant. Trimmed from V: 0 bases; trimmed from J: 8 bases; junction bases lacking a gene match: 6. As encoded in the germline V gene (reference sequence), CDR1 is LNHNV while CDR2 is YYDKDF. From cysteine to phenylalanine, the CDR3 is 15 amino acids long. The DNA shown is the 45-base CDR3, in frame from base 1. This specimen consisted of peripheral blood mononuclear cells (PBMCs), obtained before the second cycle of nivolumab. The receptor chain draws on TRBV15 and TRBJ2-1; 8 middle bases align to TRBD1. The sequence was collected from a human donor with classical Hodgkin lymphoma. The sequence in DNA is TGTGCCACCAGCAGAGATCAAGACAGGGGCTATGAGCAGTTCTTC. It specifies CATSRDQDRGYEQFF. The full variable domain, with segments outside the CDR3 supplied by the reference TRBV15 and TRBJ2-1 proteins, appears as DAMVIQNPRYQVTQFGKPVTLSCSQTLNHNVMYWYQQKSSQAPKLLFHYYDKDFNNEADTPDNFQSRRPNTSFCFLDIRSPGLGDTAMYLCATSRDQDRGYEQFFGPGTRLTVL.